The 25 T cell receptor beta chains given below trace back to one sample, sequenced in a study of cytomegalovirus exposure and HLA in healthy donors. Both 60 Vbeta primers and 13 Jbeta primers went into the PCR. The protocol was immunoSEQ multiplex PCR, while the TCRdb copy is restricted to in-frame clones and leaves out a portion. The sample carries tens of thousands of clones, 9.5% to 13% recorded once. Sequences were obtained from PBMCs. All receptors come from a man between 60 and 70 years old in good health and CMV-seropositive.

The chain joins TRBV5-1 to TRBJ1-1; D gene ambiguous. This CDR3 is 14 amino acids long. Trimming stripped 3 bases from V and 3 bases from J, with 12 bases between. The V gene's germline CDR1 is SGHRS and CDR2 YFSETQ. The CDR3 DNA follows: TGCGCCAGCAGCTCGTCGGTCGGGGACACTGAAGCTTTCTTT. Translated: CASSSSVGDTEAFF.

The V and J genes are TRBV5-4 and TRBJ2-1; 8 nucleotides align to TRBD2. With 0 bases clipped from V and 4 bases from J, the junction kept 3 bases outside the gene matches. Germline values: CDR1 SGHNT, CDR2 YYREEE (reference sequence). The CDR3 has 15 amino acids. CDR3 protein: CASSLDSGVYNEQFF. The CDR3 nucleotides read TGTGCCAGCAGCTTGGATAGCGGGGTATACAATGAGCAGTTCTTC.

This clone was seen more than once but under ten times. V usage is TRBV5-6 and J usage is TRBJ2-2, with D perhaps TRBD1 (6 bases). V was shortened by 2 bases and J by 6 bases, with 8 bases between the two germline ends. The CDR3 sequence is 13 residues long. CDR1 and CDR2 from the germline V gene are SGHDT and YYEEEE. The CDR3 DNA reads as TGTGCCAGCAGCTTACAGGGTGCCGGGGAGCTGTTTTTT. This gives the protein CASSLQGAGELFF.

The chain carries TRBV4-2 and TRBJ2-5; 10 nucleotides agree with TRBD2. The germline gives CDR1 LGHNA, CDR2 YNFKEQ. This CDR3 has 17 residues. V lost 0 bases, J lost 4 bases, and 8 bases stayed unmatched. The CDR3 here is CASSQDLAGEEGETQYF. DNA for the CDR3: TGTGCCAGCAGCCAAGATCTAGCGGGAGAGGAAGGAGAGACCCAGTACTTC.

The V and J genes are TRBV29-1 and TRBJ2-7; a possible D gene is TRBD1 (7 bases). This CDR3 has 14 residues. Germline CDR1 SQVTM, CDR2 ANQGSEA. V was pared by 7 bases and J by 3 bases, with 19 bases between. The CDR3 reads CSASSGGGVYEQYF. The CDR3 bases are TGCAGCGCTTCATCCGGAGGGGGCGTCTACGAGCAGTACTTC.

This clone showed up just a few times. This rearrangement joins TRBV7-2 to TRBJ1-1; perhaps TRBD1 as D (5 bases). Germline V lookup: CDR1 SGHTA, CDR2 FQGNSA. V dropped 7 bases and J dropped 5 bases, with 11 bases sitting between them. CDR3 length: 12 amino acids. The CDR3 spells CASTPRGTEAFF. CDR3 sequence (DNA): TGTGCCAGCACCCCCCGGGGGACTGAAGCTTTCTTT. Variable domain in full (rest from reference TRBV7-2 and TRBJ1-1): GAGVSQSPSNKVTEKGKDVELRCDPISGHTALYWYRQSLGQGLEFLIYFQGNSAPDKSGLPSDRFSAERTGGSVSTLTIQRTQQEDSAVYLCASTPRGTEAFFGQGTRLTVV.

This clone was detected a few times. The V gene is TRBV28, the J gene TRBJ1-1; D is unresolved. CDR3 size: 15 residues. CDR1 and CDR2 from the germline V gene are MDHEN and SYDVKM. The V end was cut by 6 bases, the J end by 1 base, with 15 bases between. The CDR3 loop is CASRVNIRTNTEAFF. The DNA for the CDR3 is TGTGCCAGCAGGGTAAACATCCGAACGAACACTGAAGCTTTCTTT. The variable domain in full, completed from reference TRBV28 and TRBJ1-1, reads DVKVTQSSRYLVKRTGEKVFLECVQDMDHENMFWYRQDPGLGLRLIYFSYDVKMKEKGDIPEGYSVSREKKERFSLILESASTNQTSMYLCASRVNIRTNTEAFFGQGTRLTVV.

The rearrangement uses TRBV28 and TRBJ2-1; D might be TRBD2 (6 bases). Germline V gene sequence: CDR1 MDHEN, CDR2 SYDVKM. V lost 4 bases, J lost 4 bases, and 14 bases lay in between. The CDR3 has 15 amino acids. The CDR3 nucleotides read TGTGCCAGCAGTTCCCGACTAGTGGTTTACAATGAGCAGTTCTTC. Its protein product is CASSSRLVVYNEQFF.

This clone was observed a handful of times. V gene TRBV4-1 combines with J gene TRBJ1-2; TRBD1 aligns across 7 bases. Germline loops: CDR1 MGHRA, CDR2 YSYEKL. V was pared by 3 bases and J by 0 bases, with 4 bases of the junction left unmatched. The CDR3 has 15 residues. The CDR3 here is CASSQRQGPNYGYTF. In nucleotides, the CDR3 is TGCGCCAGCAGCCAGAGACAGGGCCCTAACTATGGCTACACCTTC.

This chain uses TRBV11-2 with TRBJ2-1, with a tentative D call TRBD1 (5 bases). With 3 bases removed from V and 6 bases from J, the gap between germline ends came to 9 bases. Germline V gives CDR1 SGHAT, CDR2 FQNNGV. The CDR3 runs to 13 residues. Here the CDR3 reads CASSLDTINEQFF. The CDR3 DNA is TGTGCCAGCAGCTTGGACACTATCAATGAGCAGTTCTTC.

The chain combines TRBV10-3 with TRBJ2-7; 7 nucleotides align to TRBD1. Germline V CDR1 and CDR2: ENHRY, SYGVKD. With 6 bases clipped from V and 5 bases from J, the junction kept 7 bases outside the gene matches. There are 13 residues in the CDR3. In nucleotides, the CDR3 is TGTGCCATCAGCCCGGGACAGAAGAACGAGCAGTACGTC. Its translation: CAISPGQKNEQYV.

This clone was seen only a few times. The CDR3 here is CASRPPRQGGMYGYTF. CDR3 DNA sequence: TGTGCCAGCCGCCCCCCCCGACAGGGGGGTATGTATGGCTACACCTTC. The genes are TRBV27 and TRBJ1-2; 9 bases are shared with TRBD1. The germline gives CDR1 MNHEY, CDR2 SMNVEV (reference sequence). V was pared by 8 bases and J by 5 bases, with 15 bases of the junction left unmatched. The CDR3 sequence is 16 residues long.

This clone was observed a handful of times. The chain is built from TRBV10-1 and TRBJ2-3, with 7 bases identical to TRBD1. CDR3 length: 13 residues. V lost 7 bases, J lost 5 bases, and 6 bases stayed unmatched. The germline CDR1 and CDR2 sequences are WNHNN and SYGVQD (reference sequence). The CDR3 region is CASNWRTGDTQYF. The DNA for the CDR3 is TGCGCCAGCAATTGGAGGACAGGAGATACGCAGTATTTT.

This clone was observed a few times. For the CDR3, the DNA is TGTGCCAGCCGCGAGGCGGCGAGTTTGGAGGGTGGGGAAAAACTGTTTTTT. Encoded protein: CASREAASLEGGEKLFF. J is TRBJ1-4 and V is TRBV5-5; D is unclear. The CDR3 covers 17 residues. Per germline, CDR1 SGHKS and CDR2 YYEKEE (reference sequence). V gave up 7 bases and J gave up 8 bases, with 27 bases separating them.

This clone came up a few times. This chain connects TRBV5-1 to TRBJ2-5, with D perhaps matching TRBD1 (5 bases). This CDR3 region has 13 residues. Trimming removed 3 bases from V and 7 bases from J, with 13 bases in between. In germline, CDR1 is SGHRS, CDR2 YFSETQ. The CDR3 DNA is TGCGCCAGCAGCTCGACAGATAAGATGACCCAGTACTTC. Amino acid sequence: CASSSTDKMTQYF.

CDR3 loop: CASSFRPLAGAPNNEQFF. The CDR3 DNA is TGCGCCAGCAGCTTTAGGCCCCTGGCGGGAGCCCCTAACAATGAGCAGTTCTTC. The rearrangement joins TRBV5-1 to TRBJ2-1; 7 bases are shared with TRBD2. CDR1 and CDR2 (germline): SGHRS, YFSETQ. V lost 2 bases to trimming and J lost 5 bases; unmatched junction nucleotides: 16. The CDR3 has 18 amino acids.

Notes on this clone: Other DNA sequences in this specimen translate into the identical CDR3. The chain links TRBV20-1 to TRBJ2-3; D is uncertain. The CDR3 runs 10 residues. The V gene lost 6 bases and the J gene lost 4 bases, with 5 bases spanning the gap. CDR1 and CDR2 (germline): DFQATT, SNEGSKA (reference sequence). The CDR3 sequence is CSAGADTQYF. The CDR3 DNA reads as TGCAGTGCCGGTGCAGATACGCAGTATTTT.

CDR3 coding DNA: TGCGCCAGCAGTGAGACGATGGGAGTCGGCGAAAAACTGTTTTTT. Its translation is CASSETMGVGEKLFF. The chain is built from TRBV10-1 and TRBJ1-4, with no clear D. The germline V gene encodes CDR1 WNHNN and CDR2 SYGVQD (reference sequence). V lost 2 bases and J 8 bases, leaving 15 bases between the germline ends. The CDR3 loop spans 15 amino acids.

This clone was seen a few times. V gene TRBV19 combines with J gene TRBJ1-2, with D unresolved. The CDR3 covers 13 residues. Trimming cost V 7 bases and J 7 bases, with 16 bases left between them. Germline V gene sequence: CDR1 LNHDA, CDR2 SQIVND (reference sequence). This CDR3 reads CASKGQALGGYTF. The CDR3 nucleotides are TGTGCCAGTAAAGGCCAGGCGTTGGGTGGCTACACCTTC.

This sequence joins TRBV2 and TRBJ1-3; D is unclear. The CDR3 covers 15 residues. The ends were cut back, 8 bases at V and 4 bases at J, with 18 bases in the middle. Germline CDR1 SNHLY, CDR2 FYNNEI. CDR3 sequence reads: CASFPGEQPGNTIYF. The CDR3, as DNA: TGTGCCAGCTTCCCCGGGGAGCAGCCGGGAAACACCATATATTTT. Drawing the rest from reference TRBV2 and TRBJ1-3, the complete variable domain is EPEVTQTPSHQVTQMGQEVILRCVPISNHLYFYWYRQILGQKVEFLVSFYNNEISEKSEIFDDQFSVERPDGSNFTLKIRSTKLEDSAMYFCASFPGEQPGNTIYFGEGSWLTVV.

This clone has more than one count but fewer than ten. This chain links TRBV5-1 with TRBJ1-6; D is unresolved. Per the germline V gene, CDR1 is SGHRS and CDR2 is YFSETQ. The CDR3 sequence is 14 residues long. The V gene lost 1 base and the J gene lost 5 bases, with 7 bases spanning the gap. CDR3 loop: CASSLRQDNSPLHF. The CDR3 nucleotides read TGCGCCAGCAGCTTGAGGCAGGATAATTCACCCCTCCACTTT.

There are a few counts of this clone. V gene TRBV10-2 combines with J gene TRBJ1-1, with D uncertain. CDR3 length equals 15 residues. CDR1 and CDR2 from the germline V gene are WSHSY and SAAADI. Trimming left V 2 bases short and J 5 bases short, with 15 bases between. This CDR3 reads CASSERAGAGTEAFF. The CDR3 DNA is TGCGCCAGCAGTGAGCGTGCGGGAGCCGGGACTGAAGCTTTCTTT.

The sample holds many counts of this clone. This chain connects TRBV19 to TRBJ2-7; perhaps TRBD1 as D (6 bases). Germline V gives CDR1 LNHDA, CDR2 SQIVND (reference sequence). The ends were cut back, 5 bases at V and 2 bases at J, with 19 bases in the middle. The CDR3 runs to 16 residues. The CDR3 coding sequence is TGTGCCAGTAGTCCAAGGACAGCCGACCTTACCTACGAGCAGTACTTC. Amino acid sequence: CASSPRTADLTYEQYF.

The CDR3 loop reads CASSQGFLIAGGNQETQYF. The CDR3 DNA follows: TGCGCCAGCAGCCAAGGATTTCTGATAGCGGGAGGTAACCAAGAGACCCAGTACTTC. The chain is built from TRBV4-1 and TRBJ2-5; 10 bases map to TRBD2. The V gene's germline CDR1 is MGHRA and CDR2 YSYEKL. The J segment lost 0 bases and the V segment lost 1 base, leaving 11 bases of the junction unmatched. This CDR3 is built from 19 residues.

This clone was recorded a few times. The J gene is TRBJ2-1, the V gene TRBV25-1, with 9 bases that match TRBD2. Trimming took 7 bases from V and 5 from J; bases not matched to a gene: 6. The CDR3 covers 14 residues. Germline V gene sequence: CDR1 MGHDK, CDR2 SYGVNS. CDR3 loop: CASTPAGGHNEQFF. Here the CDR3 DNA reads TGTGCCAGCACGCCAGCGGGAGGTCACAATGAGCAGTTCTTC.